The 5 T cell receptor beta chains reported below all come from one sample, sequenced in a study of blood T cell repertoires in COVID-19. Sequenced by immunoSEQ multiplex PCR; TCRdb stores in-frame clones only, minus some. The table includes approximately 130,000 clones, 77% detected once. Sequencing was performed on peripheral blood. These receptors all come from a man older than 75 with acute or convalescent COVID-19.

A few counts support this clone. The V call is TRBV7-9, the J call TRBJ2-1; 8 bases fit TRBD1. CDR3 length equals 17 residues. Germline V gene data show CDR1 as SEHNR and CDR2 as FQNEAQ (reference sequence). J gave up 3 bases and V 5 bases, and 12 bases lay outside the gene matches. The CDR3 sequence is CASSPKRRTGIYNEQFF. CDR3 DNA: TGTGCCAGCAGCCCTAAAAGGAGGACAGGGATCTACAATGAGCAGTTCTTC. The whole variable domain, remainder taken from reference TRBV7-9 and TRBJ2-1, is DTGVSQNPRHKITKRGQNVTFRCDPISEHNRLYWYRQTLGQGPEFLTYFQNEAQLEKSRLLSDRFSAERPKGSFSTLEIQRTEQGDSAMYLCASSPKRRTGIYNEQFFGPGTRLTVL.

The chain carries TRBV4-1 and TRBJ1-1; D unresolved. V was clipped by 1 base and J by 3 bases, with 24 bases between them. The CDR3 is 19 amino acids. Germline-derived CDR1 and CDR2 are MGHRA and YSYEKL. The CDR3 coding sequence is TGCGCCAGCAGCCAAGCCGATACCGGAAGTGTATTCGGAGACACTGAAGCTTTCTTT. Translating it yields CASSQADTGSVFGDTEAFF.

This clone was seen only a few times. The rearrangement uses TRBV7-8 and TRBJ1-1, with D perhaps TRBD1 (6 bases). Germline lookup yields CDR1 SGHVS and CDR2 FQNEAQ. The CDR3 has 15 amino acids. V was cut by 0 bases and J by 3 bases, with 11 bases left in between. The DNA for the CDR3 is TGTGCCAGCAGCTTAGCCTCAGGGGTTGACACTGAAGCTTTCTTT. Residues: CASSLASGVDTEAFF.

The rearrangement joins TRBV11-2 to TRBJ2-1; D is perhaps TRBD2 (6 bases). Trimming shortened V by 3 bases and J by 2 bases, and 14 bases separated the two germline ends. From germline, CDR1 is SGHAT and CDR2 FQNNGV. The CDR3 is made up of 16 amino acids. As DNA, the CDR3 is TGTGCCAGCAGCTTGGATAGCGGTTACGCCTACAATGAGCAGTTCTTC. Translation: CASSLDSGYAYNEQFF.

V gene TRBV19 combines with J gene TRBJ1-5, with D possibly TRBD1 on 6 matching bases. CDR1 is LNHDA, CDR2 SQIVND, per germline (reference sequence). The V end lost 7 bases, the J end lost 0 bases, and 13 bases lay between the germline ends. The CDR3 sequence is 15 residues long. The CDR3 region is CASMRRDISNQPQHF. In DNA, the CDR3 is TGTGCCAGTATGCGCCGGGACATTAGCAATCAGCCCCAGCATTTT.